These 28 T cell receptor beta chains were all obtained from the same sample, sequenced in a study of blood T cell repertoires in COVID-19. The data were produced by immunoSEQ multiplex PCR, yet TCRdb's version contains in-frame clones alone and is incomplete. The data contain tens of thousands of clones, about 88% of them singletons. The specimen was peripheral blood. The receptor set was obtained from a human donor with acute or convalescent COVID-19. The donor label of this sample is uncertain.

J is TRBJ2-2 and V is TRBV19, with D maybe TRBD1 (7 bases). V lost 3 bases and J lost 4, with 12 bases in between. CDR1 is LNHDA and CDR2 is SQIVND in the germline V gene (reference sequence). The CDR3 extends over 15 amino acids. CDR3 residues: CASSISGGITGELFF. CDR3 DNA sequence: TGTGCCAGTAGTATTTCAGGGGGGATCACCGGGGAGCTGTTTTTT. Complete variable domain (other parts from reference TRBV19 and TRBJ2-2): DGGITQSPKYLFRKEGQNVTLSCEQNLNHDAMYWYRQDPGQGLRLIYYSQIVNDFQKGDIAEGYSVSREKKESFPLTVTSAQKNPTAFYLCASSISGGITGELFFGEGSRLTVL.

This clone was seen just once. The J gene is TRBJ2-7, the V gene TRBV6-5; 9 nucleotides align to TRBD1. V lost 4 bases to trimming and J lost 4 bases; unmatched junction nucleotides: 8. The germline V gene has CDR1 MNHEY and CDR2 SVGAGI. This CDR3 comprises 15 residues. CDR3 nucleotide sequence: TGTGCCAGCAGTTCGACCGGGACAGGGTATTACGAGCAGTACTTC. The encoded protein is CASSSTGTGYYEQYF.

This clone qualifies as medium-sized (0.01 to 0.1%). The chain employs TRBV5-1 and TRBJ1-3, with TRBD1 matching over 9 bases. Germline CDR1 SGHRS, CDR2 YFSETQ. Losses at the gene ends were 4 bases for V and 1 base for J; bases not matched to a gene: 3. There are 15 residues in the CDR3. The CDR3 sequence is CASSTGQGSGNTIYF. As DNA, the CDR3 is TGCGCCAGCAGCACGGGACAGGGATCTGGAAACACCATATATTTT.

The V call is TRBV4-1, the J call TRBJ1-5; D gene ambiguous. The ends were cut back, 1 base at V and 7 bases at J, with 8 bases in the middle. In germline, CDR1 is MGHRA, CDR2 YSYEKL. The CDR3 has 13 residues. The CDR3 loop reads CASSQARTQPQHF. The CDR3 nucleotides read TGCGCCAGCAGCCAAGCCAGAACGCAGCCCCAGCATTTT.

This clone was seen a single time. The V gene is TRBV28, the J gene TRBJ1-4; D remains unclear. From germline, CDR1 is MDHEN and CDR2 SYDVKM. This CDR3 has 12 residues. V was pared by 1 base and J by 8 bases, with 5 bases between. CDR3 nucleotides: TGTGCCAGCAGTTTATCACAGGAAAAACTGTTTTTT. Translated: CASSLSQEKLFF. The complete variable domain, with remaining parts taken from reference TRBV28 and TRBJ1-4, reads DVKVTQSSRYLVKRTGEKVFLECVQDMDHENMFWYRQDPGLGLRLIYFSYDVKMKEKGDIPEGYSVSREKKERFSLILESASTNQTSMYLCASSLSQEKLFFGSGTQLSVL.

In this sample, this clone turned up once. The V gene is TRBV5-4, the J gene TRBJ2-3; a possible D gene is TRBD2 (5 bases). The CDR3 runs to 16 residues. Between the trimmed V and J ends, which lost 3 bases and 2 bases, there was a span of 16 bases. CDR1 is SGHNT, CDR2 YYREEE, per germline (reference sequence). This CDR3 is CASSSRARATTDTQYF. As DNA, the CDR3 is TGTGCCAGCAGCTCAAGGGCGCGGGCGACCACAGATACGCAGTATTTT.

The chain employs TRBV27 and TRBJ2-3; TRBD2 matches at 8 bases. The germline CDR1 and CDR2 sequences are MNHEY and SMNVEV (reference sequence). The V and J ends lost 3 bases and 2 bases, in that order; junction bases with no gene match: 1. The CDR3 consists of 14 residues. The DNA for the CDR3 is TGTGCCAGCAGTTTTAGCGGGGACACAGATACGCAGTATTTT. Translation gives CASSFSGDTDTQYF.

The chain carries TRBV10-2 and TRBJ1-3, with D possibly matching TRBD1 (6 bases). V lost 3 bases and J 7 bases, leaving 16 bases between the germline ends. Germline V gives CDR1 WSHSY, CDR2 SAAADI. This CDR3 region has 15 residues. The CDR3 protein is CASSEGTPDLNTIYF. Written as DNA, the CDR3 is TGCGCCAGCAGTGAAGGGACACCGGATTTGAACACCATATATTTT.

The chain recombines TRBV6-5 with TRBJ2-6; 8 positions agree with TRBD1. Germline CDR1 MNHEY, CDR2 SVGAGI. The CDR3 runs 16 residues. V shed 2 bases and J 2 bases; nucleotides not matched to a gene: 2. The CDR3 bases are TGTGCCAGCAGTTACGACAGGGGAACTGGGGCCAACGTCCTGACTTTC. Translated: CASSYDRGTGANVLTF.

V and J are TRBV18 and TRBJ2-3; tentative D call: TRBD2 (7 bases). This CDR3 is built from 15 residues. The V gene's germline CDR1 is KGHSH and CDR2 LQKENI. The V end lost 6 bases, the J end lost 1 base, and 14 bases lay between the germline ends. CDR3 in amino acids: CASSLKGGGTDTQYF. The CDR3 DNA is TGTGCCAGCTCCCTCAAGGGGGGGGGCACAGATACGCAGTATTTT.

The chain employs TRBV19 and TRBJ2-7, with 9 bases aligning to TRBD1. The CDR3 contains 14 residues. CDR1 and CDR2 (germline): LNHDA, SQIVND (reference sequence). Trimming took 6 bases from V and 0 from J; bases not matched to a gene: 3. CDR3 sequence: CASSETGGSYEQYF. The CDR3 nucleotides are TGTGCCAGTAGCGAGACAGGGGGCTCCTACGAGCAGTACTTC.

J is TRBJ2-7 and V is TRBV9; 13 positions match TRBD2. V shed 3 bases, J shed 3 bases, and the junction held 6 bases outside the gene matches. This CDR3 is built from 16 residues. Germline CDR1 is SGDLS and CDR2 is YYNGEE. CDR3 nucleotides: TGTGCCAGCAGCGCCACCGGGACTAGCGGGATCTACGAGCAGTACTTC. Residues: CASSATGTSGIYEQYF.

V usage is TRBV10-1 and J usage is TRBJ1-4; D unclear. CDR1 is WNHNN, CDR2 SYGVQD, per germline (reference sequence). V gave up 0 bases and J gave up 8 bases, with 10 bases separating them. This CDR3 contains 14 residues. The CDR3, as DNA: TGCGCCAGCAGTGAGTCCGGGGATGGCGAAAAACTGTTTTTT. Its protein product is CASSESGDGEKLFF.

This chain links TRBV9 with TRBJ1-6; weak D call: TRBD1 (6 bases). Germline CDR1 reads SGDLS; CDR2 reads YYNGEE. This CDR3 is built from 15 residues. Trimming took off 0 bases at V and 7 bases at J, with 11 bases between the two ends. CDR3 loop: CASSVGGTTNSPLHF. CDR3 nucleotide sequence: TGTGCCAGCAGCGTAGGTGGGACAACCAATTCACCCCTCCACTTT.

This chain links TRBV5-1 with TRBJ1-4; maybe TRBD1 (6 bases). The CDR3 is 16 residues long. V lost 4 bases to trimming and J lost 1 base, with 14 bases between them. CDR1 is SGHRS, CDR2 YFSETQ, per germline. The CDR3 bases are TGCGCCAGCAGCCGTGGACAGCCGGGAACTAATGAAAAACTGTTTTTT. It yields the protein CASSRGQPGTNEKLFF.

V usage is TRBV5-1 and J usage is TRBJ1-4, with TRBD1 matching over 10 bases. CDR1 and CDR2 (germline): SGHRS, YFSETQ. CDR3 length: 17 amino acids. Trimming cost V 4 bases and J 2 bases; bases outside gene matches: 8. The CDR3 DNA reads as TGCGCCAGCAGCCCGGGACAGGGGTTTGGGACTAATGAAAAACTGTTTTTT. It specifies CASSPGQGFGTNEKLFF.

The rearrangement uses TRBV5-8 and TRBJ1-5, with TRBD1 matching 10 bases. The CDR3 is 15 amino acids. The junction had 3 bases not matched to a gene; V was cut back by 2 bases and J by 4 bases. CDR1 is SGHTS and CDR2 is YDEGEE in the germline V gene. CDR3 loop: CASSLGTGANQPQHF. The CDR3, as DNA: TGTGCCAGCAGCTTAGGGACAGGGGCGAATCAGCCCCAGCATTTT.

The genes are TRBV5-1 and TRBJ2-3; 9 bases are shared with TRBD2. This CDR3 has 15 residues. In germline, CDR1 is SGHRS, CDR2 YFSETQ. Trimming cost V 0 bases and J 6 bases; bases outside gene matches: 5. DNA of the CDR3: TGCGCCAGCAGCTTGGCGGCGGGAGGGCCGGATACGCAGTATTTT. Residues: CASSLAAGGPDTQYF. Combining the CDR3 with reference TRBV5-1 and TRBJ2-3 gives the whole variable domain KAGVTQTPRYLIKTRGQQVTLSCSPISGHRSVSWYQQTPGQGLQFLFEYFSETQRNKGNFPGRFSGRQFSNSRSEMNVSTLELGDSALYLCASSLAAGGPDTQYFGPGTRLTVL.

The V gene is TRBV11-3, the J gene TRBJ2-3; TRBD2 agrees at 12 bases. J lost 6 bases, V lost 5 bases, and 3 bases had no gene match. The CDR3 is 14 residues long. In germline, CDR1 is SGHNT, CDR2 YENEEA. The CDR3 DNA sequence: TGTGCCAGCAGCCTAGCGGGAGGGCCCGATACGCAGTATTTT. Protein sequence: CASSLAGGPDTQYF.

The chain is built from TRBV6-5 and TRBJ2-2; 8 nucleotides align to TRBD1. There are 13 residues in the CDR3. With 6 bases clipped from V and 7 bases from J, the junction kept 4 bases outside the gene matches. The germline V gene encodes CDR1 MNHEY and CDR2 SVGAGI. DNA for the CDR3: TGTGCCAGCAGGGCAGGGGGCGGCGGGGAGCTGTTTTTT. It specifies CASRAGGGGELFF.

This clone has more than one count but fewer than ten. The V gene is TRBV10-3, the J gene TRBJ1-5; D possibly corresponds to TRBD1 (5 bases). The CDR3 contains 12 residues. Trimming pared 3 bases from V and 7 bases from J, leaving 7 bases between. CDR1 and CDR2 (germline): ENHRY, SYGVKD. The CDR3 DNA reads TGTGCCATCAGTGATGGGGGGCAGCCCCAGCATTTT. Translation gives CAISDGGQPQHF.

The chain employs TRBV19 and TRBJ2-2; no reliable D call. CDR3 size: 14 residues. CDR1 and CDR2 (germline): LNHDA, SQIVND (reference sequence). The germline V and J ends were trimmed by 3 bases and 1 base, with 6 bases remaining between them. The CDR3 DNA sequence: TGTGCCAGTAGTATTTCTGTGAACACCGGGGAGCTGTTTTTT. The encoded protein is CASSISVNTGELFF.

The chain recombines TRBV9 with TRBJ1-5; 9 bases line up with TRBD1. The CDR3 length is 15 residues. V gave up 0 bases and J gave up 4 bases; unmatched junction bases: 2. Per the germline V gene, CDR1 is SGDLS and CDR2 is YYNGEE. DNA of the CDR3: TGTGCCAGCAGCGTAGGGGACAGGGATAATCAGCCCCAGCATTTT. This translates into CASSVGDRDNQPQHF.

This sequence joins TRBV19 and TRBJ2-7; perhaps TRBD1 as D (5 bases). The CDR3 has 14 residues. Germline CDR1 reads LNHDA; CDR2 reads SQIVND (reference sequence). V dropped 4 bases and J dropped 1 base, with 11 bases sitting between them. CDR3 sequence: CASSRQLGSYEQYF. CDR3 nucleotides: TGTGCCAGTAGTAGACAGCTTGGGTCCTACGAGCAGTACTTC.

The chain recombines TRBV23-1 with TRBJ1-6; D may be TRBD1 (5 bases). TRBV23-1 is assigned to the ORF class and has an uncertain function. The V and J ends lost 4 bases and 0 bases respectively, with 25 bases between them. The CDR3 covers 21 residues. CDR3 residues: CASSLASLGTPLSSYNSPLHF. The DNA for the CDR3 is TGCGCCAGCAGTCTCGCCTCGTTGGGGACTCCCCTAAGCTCCTATAATTCACCCCTCCACTTT.

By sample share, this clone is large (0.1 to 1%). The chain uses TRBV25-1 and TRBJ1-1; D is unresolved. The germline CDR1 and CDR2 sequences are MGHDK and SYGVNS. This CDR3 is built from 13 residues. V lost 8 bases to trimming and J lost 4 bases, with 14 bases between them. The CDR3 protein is CASAFPVVTEAFF. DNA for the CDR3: TGTGCCAGCGCTTTCCCGGTGGTCACTGAAGCTTTCTTT.

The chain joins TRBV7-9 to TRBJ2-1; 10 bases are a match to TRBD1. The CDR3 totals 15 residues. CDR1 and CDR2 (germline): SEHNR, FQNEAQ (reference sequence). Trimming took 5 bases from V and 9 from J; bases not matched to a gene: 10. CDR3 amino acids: CASSRGTGDVGEQFF. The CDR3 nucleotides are TGTGCCAGCAGCCGAGGGACAGGGGATGTAGGTGAGCAGTTCTTC.

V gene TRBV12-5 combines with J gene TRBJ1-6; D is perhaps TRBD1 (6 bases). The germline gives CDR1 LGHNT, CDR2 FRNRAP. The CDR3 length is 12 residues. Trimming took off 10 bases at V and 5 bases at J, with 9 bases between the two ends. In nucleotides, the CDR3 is TGTGCTAACCGGACAGATAATTCACCCCTCCACTTT. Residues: CANRTDNSPLHF.